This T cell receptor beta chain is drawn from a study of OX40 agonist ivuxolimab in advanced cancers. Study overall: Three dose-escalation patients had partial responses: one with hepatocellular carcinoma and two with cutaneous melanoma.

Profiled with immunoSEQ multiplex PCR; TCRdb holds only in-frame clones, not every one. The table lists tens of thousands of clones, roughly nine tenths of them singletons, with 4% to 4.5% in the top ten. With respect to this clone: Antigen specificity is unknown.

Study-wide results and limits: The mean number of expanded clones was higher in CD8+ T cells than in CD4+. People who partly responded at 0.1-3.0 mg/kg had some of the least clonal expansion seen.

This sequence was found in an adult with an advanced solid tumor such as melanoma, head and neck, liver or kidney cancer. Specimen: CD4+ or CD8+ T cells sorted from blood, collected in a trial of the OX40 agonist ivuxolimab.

CDR3 nucleotides: TGTGCCAGCAAAAGCGGGACCTACAATGAGCAGTTCTTC. Translating gives CASKSGTYNEQFF. The rearrangement uses TRBV2 and TRBJ2-1, with 7 positions matching TRBD2. Germline V gene lookup returns CDR1 SNHLY and CDR2 FYNNEI. The CDR3 has 13 amino acids. The junction had 2 bases not matched to a gene; V was cut back by 7 bases and J by 2 bases.